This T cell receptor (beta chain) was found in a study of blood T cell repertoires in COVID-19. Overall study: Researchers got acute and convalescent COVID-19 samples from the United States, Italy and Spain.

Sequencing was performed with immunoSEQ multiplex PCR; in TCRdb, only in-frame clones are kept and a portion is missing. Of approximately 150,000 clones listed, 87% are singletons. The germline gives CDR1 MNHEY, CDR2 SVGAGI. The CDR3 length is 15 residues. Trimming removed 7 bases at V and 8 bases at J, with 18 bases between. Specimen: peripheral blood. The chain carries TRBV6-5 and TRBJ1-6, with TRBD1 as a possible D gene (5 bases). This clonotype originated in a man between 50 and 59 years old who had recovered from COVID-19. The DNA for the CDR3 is TGTGCCAGCACTCTATGGGGGGGTTTAGATTCACCCCTCCACTTT. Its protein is CASTLWGGLDSPLHF.